The clone carrying this T cell receptor beta chain was found once. The entry originates in a study of PD-L1 blockade in urothelial cancer. Background on the study: Patients' atezolizumab regimen, 1,200 mg intravenously every 3 weeks, began in the mid-2010s. Researchers found blood samples held a median of roughly 140,000 T cells.

The V and J ends lost 9 bases and 5 bases, in that order; junction bases with no gene match: 7. The V gene's germline CDR1 is LNHDA and CDR2 SQIVND (reference sequence). The CDR3 length is 13 residues. Only in-frame clones appear in the TCRdb table, and some are missing; sequencing was by immunoSEQ multiplex PCR. The sample contains 95,000 or so clones, about nine tenths of which appear only once. The time point denotes: pretreatment peripheral blood. This specimen was PBMCs, taken around atezolizumab (anti-PD-L1) treatment. The TCR sequence derives from a man aged 60-69 years with urothelial cancer. The chain couples TRBV19 to TRBJ1-5, with 7 bases aligning to TRBD1. Written as DNA, the CDR3 is TGTGCCAGCCGGGACAGTGCTTATCAGCCCCAGCATTTT. It yields the protein CASRDSAYQPQHF. Using reference TRBV19 and TRBJ1-5 for the parts outside the CDR3, the full variable domain is DGGITQSPKYLFRKEGQNVTLSCEQNLNHDAMYWYRQDPGQGLRLIYYSQIVNDFQKGDIAEGYSVSREKKESFPLTVTSAQKNPTAFYLCASRDSAYQPQHFGDGTRLSIL.